This TCR beta chain stems from a study of T-cell reconstitution after alpha-beta-depleted transplantation in children listed by TCRdb under 2016. About the full investigation: Using TCR repertoire profiling, the study quantitatively followed how T-cell immune reconstitution unfolded in children after TCRalphabeta/CD19-depleted allogeneic hematopoietic cell transplantation.

Library preparation was by PCR. For sequencing, an Illumina HiSeq 2500 was employed. TCR library preparation used molecular barcoding, with unique molecular identifiers applied to normalize quantification of the TCRbeta repertoire. The raw public data were reprocessed by TCRdb itself: fastp quality trimming at Q25, MiXCR clonotype calling, in-frame beta chains only. All rows with the same CDR3 protein become a single entry with the most common DNA and genes. The sample table records some 500,000 distinct CDR3 sequences; 15% to 20% of these occur just once. The top ten clonotypes cover 3% to 4% of the sample. This clonotype came up a few times. This clone's antigen is unknown. No much larger clone is present one base from it, and per-base qualities are unavailable. Unmatched junction bases come to 6, with V trimmed by 2 bases and J by 16 bases. The germline V gene supplies CDR1 SGHRS and CDR2 YFSETQ. Its CDR3 holds 11 amino acids, cysteine through phenylalanine. The DNA shown is the 33-base CDR3, in frame from base 1.

The clonotype originates from a human donor who donated a stem cell graft to a child with acute lymphoblastic leukemia. Recombination connected TRBV5-1 to TRBJ2-1; 7 of the junction bases match TRBD2. The material was PBMCs from the stem cell graft donor, obtained from the stem cell graft. For the CDR3, the sequence is CASSLGDYFFF. The nucleotide sequence is TGCGCCAGCAGCTTAGGGGACTATTTTTTCTTC.